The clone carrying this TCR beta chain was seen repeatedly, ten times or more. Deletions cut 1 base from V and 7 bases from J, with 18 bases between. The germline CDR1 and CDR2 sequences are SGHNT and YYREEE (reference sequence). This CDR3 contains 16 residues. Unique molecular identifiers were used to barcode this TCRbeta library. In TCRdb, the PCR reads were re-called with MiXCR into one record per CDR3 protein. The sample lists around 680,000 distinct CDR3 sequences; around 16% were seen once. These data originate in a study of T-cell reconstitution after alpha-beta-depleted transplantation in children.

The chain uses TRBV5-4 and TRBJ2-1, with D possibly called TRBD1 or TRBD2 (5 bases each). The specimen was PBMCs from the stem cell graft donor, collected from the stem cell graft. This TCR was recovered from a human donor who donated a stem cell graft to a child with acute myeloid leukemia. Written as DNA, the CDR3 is TGTGCCAGCAGCTTGTGGGACGGCCAGGGTGGAAATGAGCAGTTCTTC. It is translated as CASSLWDGQGGNEQFF.